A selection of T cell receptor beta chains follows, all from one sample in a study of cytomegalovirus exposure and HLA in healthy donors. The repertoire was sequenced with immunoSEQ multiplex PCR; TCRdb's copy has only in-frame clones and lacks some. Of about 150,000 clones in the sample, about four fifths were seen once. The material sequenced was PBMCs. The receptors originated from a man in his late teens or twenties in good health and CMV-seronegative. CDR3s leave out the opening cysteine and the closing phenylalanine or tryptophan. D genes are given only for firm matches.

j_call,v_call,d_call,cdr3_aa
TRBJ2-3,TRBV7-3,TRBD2,ASSLASGGSDTQY
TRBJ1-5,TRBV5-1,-,ASSLGSGYDGQPQH
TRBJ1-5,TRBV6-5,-,ASSHGYSNQPQH
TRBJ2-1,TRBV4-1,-,ASSHPDRSSYNEQF
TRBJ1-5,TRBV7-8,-,ASSSSETRGGQPQH
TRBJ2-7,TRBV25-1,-,ASSEYREQY
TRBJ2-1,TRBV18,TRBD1,ASSPPENRGTYNEQF
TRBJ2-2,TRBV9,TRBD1,ASSEDRGLSYTGELF
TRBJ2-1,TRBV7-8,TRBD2,ASSLMGVTSGGTEQF
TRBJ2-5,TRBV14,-,ASSQGLLAGPAGETQY
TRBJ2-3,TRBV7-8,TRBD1,ASSLSSGTGLSDTQY
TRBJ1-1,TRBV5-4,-,ASSLGGEGRTF
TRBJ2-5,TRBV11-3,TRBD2,ASSLGTRGIQETQY
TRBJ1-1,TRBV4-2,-,ASSQDLNGNTEAF
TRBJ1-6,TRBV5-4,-,ASSSGERDSPLH
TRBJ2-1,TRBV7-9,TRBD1,ASSLIRTGGSYEQF
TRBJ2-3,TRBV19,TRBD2,ASSAPGGEDTQY
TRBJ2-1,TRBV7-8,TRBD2,ASSGWTSGAYNEQF
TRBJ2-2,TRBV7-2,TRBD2,ASSPLGGDTGELF
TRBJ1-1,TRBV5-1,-,ASSSRGSNTEAF
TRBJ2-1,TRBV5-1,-,ASSLGQGGGEQF
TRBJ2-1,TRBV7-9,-,ASNDARGREQF
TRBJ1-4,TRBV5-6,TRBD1,ASSPEGQNQGEKLF
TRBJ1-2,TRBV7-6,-,ASSLRQGEYGYT
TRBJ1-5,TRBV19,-,ASSSMVPRGNQPQH
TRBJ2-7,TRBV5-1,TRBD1,ASSWDREAYEQY
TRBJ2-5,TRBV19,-,ASSINRQETQY
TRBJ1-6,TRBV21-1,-,ASARDRGRQDNSPLH
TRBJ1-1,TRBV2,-,ANQPQGNTEAF
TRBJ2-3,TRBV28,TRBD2,ASITRGERGDTQY
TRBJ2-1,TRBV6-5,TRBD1,ASSTLTGAHEQF
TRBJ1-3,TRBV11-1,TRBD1,ASSSWTGATSGNTIY
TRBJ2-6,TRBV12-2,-,ASRPKGTSGGLSSGANVLT
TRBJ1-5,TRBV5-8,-,ASSFLQTYSNQPQH
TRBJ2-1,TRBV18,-,ASSLQGSGEQF
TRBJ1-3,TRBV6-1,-,ASSENPGLNTIY
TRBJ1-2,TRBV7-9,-,ASSSILQGLGFYGYT
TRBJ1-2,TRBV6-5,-,ASSYGGVNYGYT
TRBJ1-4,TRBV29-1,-,SVWESNEKLF
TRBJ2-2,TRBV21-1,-,ASSKVPFLAGNTGELF
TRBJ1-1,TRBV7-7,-,ASSPAEGGTEAF